Listed below are T cell receptor beta chains from one sample, sequenced in a study of technical replicates of blood from a handful of donors. Only in-frame clones appear in the TCRdb table, and some are missing; sequencing was by immunoSEQ multiplex PCR. Of around 60,000 clones listed, about 91% are singletons. Sequences were obtained from PBMCs. Receptors were obtained from a human donor in good health. Some clones in this sample may be carry-over from other donors' samples. Both conserved end residues are part of each CDR3. The D gene is left open where the match is weak. Size is omitted from some rows. Given values are once, few, many or a class for expanded clones.

D gene,J gene,V gene,clone size,CDR3 DNA,CDR3 protein
TRBD2,TRBJ2-1,TRBV11-2,NA,TGTGCCAGCAGCCCACAACTAGCGGGGGGATACAATGAGCAGTTCTTC,CASSPQLAGGYNEQFF
NA,TRBJ1-2,TRBV19,NA,TGTGCCAGTAGTATCAGGCTGCCCTATGGCTACACCTTC,CASSIRLPYGYTF
TRBD2,TRBJ2-7,TRBV4-2,NA,TGTGCCAGCAGCCGGAGGGCGGGAGAGTCGTCCGAGCAGTACTTC,CASSRRAGESSEQYF
NA,TRBJ1-4,TRBV5-1,NA,TGCGCCAGCAGACGCGGTCAAACGGATGAAAAACTGTTTTTT,CASRRGQTDEKLFF
NA,TRBJ2-6,TRBV2,NA,TGTGCCAGCAGCCCCAGGGTTTCTGGGGCCAACGTCCTGACTTTC,CASSPRVSGANVLTF
NA,TRBJ1-6,TRBV7-8,NA,TGTGCCAGCAGCTCCACTGCTGGACAGTCCTCCTATAATTCACCCCTCCACTTT,CASSSTAGQSSYNSPLHF
NA,TRBJ2-7,TRBV29-1,NA,TGCAGCGTGCACGAGGTTGGCCTGGCCCGAACCTACGAGCAGTACTTC,CSVHEVGLARTYEQYF
TRBD2,TRBJ2-3,TRBV12-5,NA,TGTGCTAGTGGTTTGGGACTAGCGGGAGGGCGAGGTACAGATACGCAGTATTTT,CASGLGLAGGRGTDTQYF
TRBD1,TRBJ2-7,TRBV6-5,NA,TGTGCCAGCAGTTTCCAGGACAGGGGGAGAGAGCAGTACTTC,CASSFQDRGREQYF
NA,TRBJ2-7,TRBV30,NA,TGTGCCTGGGACGGCAGAGTATCGGACAGGCAGTACTTC,CAWDGRVSDRQYF
TRBD2,TRBJ2-7,TRBV28,NA,TGTGCCAGCAGTCCAACTAGCGGGGTGTGGTCCTACGAGCAGTACTTC,CASSPTSGVWSYEQYF
NA,TRBJ1-1,TRBV19,NA,TGTGCCAGTACAGGGGCCACTGAAGCTTTCTTT,CASTGATEAFF
NA,TRBJ1-3,TRBV12-5,NA,TGTGCTAGTGTGACAGAAGGAAACACCATATATTTT,CASVTEGNTIYF
TRBD2,TRBJ2-1,TRBV25-1,NA,TGTGCCAGCAGTGAATTAGCTAGCGGTTACAATGAGCAGTTCTTC,CASSELASGYNEQFF
TRBD1,TRBJ1-2,TRBV25-1,NA,TGTGCCAGCAGAGGGACAGGCCAACCTGCGGGCTATGGCTACACCTTC,CASRGTGQPAGYGYTF
NA,TRBJ2-1,TRBV11-2,NA,TGTGCCAGCAGCTTAGTAGGGGTAAACGATGAGCAGTTCTTC,CASSLVGVNDEQFF
NA,TRBJ1-4,TRBV6-5,once,TGTGCCAGCAGTTACTCGATAAGATCGGATGAAAAACTGTTTTTT,CASSYSIRSDEKLFF
NA,TRBJ2-3,TRBV7-2,NA,TGTGCCAGCGGGTCCGGGTCCCAACGGGATACGCAGTATTTT,CASGSGSQRDTQYF
NA,TRBJ2-3,TRBV5-6,NA,TGTGCCAGCAGCGACAGATTATCCACAGATACGCAGTATTTT,CASSDRLSTDTQYF
NA,TRBJ1-2,TRBV5-4,NA,TGTGCCAGCAGCTTTACAGGTACCTATGGCTACACCTTC,CASSFTGTYGYTF
TRBD2,TRBJ2-7,TRBV2,NA,TGTGCCAGCAGCCTACTAGCGGGAGGGGCCTACGAGCAGTACTTC,CASSLLAGGAYEQYF
TRBD1,TRBJ2-5,TRBV6-5,NA,TGTGCCAGCAGTGCACACAGGGGTGGAGAGACCCAGTACTTC,CASSAHRGGETQYF
TRBD2,TRBJ2-1,TRBV6-4,NA,TGTGCCAGCGTAACTAGCGGGGGGGCCGGTGAGCAGTTCTTC,CASVTSGGAGEQFF
TRBD2,TRBJ2-7,TRBV2,NA,TGTGCCAGCAGTAGCGGGAGTAAGTACGAGCAGTACTTC,CASSSGSKYEQYF
NA,TRBJ2-5,TRBV4-3,NA,TGCGCCAGCAGCCAAGATACCAGGTCTTGGCAGACCCAGTACTTC,CASSQDTRSWQTQYF
NA,TRBJ1-5,TRBV27,NA,TGTGCCAGCAGTCCGCTAGAGTTTAGCAATCAGCCCCAGCATTTT,CASSPLEFSNQPQHF
TRBD1,TRBJ1-1,TRBV7-8,NA,TGTGCCAGCAGCTTATCGACCCCAGGGGGGTTCACTGAAGCTTTCTTT,CASSLSTPGGFTEAFF
TRBD2,TRBJ2-3,TRBV5-1,NA,TGCGCCAGCAGCCTCGGGGGGGGCTTAGATACGCAGTATTTT,CASSLGGGLDTQYF
TRBD1,TRBJ1-1,TRBV4-3,NA,TGCGCCAGCAAATCACAGGGGGCTTGGACTGAAGCTTTCTTT,CASKSQGAWTEAFF
NA,TRBJ1-3,TRBV4-1,NA,TGCGCCAGCAGCCAAGCAGGGACACCCTCTGGAAACACCATATATTTT,CASSQAGTPSGNTIYF
TRBD2,TRBJ2-7,TRBV6-1,once,TGTGCCAGCAGCCCGGGACTAGCGGGTTACGAGCAGTACTTC,CASSPGLAGYEQYF
TRBD2,TRBJ2-1,TRBV4-3,NA,TGCGCCAGCAGCGCATCGTCGCGGGGGGTGGGTGAGCAGTTCTTC,CASSASSRGVGEQFF
NA,TRBJ1-1,TRBV5-6,once,TGTGCCAGCAGCCTCTCCGGCAGGGATGCTTTCTTT,CASSLSGRDAFF
TRBD1,TRBJ2-7,TRBV23-1,NA,TGCGCCAGCAGTAATTCCCAATCCGGGACAGGGGCCATTTTTGTCTCCTACGAGCAGTACTTC,CASSNSQSGTGAIFVSYEQYF
NA,TRBJ1-5,TRBV7-8,NA,TGTGCCAGCAGTGGGGGGGGGCGAAATAGCAATCAGCCCCAGCATTTT,CASSGGGRNSNQPQHF
TRBD1,TRBJ1-2,TRBV5-4,NA,TGTGCCAGCAGCCCCGCCCCCGGGACAGGGGCTGGCTACACCTTC,CASSPAPGTGAGYTF
TRBD2,TRBJ2-7,TRBV7-3,NA,TGTGCCAGCAGCTTAACGGTAGCGGGAGTGAGCGAGCAGTACTTC,CASSLTVAGVSEQYF
TRBD1,TRBJ1-2,TRBV5-6,NA,TGTGCCAGCAGACTCAGGACAGGGTCTAACTATGGCTACACCTTC,CASRLRTGSNYGYTF
NA,TRBJ1-4,TRBV4-3,NA,TGCGCCAGCAGCCAAGATCGGGGTGAATCGAGAAAACTGTTTTTT,CASSQDRGESRKLFF
NA,TRBJ2-1,TRBV27,many,TGTGCCAGCAGTTTATTCCCGGGAAGCTCCTACAATGAGCAGTTCTTC,CASSLFPGSSYNEQFF
TRBD1,TRBJ2-2,TRBV6-1,NA,TGTGCCAGCCGAAGGACAGGAACTACCGGGGAGCTGTTTTTT,CASRRTGTTGELFF
TRBD2,TRBJ2-2,TRBV7-9,NA,TGTGCCAGCAGCTTAGCACAGCGGGAGGGGACCGGGGAGCTGTTTTTT,CASSLAQREGTGELFF
TRBD1,TRBJ1-6,TRBV6-1,NA,TGTGCCAGCAGTGAAACAGGGGGAAGTCGATCACCCCTCCACTTT,CASSETGGSRSPLHF
TRBD2,TRBJ2-5,TRBV11-2,NA,TGTGCCAGCAGCTACCGAGCGGGGGGGGAGACCCAGTACTTC,CASSYRAGGETQYF
NA,TRBJ2-5,TRBV7-9,NA,TGTGCCAGCGCTAGTCCCCAAGAGACCCAGTACTTC,CASASPQETQYF
NA,TRBJ1-2,TRBV4-3,NA,TGCGCCAGCAGCCAAGGTCGTTTCAGCGCAGATTCCTATGGCTACACCTTC,CASSQGRFSADSYGYTF
TRBD2,TRBJ2-1,TRBV4-2,NA,TGTGCCAGCAGCCAGATAGGGACTAGCGGCCCCACGGATGAGCAGTTCTTC,CASSQIGTSGPTDEQFF
NA,TRBJ2-1,TRBV7-9,NA,TGTGCCAGCAGCTCCATAAGAGGCCGGTACAATGAGCAGTTCTTC,CASSSIRGRYNEQFF
NA,TRBJ2-3,TRBV7-9,NA,TGTGCCAGCAGCTTAGGTCAGGCTTCAGATACGCAGTATTTT,CASSLGQASDTQYF
TRBD2,TRBJ2-1,TRBV6-5,once,TGTGCCAGCGGGGACGTAGCGGGTGATGAGCAGTTCTTC,CASGDVAGDEQFF
TRBD1,TRBJ2-1,TRBV6-1,NA,TGTGCCAGCAGTGCTCTGGCGGGACAGGGGGCGGATGAGCAGTTCTTC,CASSALAGQGADEQFF
NA,TRBJ2-3,TRBV7-7,NA,TGTGCCAGCAGCTTAGATGGTAGCTCAGATACGCAGTATTTT,CASSLDGSSDTQYF
TRBD1,TRBJ2-5,TRBV4-2,NA,TGTGCCAGCAGCCGACGGACAGGGACACAAGAGACCCAGTACTTC,CASSRRTGTQETQYF
TRBD1,TRBJ1-6,TRBV19,NA,TGTGCCAGTAGTAGGACAGGGGACAATTCACCCCTCCACTTT,CASSRTGDNSPLHF
NA,TRBJ1-1,TRBV5-1,once,TGCGCCAGCAGCTTGGTCGGAAGGGGGGGGCCTTCCCGGAACACTGAAGCTTTCTTT,CASSLVGRGGPSRNTEAFF
NA,TRBJ2-7,TRBV15,NA,TGTGCCACCAGCAGAGATAGGTCCCCGGAGGGGTACGAGCAGTACTTC,CATSRDRSPEGYEQYF